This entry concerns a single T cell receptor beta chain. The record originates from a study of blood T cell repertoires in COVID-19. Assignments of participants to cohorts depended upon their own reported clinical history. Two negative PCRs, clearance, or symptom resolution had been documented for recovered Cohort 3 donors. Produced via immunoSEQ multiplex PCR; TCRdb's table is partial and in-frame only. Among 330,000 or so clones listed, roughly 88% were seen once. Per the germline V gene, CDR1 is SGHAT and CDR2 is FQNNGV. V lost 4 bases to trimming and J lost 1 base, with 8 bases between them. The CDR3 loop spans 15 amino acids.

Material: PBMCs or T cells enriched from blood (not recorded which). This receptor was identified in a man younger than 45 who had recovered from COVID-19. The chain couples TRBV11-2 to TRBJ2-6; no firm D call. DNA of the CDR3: TGTGCCAGCAGCTCCGTCCTGTCTGGGGCCAACGTCCTGACTTTC. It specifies CASSSVLSGANVLTF.